This T cell receptor beta chain is drawn from a study of cytomegalovirus exposure and HLA in healthy donors. As concerns this clone: The antigen remains undetermined.

Germline values: CDR1 GTSNPN, CDR2 SVGIG (reference sequence). Trimming cost V 1 base and J 4 bases, with 13 bases left between them. The CDR3 is made up of 14 amino acids. PCR was performed using 60 Vbeta and 13 Jbeta primers. Assay: immunoSEQ multiplex PCR; the TCRdb copy retains only in-frame clones and omits some. The top ten hold approximately 7.6% of the sample, which has more than 70,000 clones, around 70% seen once. The study, taken as a whole, reports: Cytomegalovirus-associated TCR beta chains were listed, numbering 150 to 200.

The sample comprised PBMCs. This chain joins TRBV30 and TRBJ2-5; maybe TRBD2 (5 bases). The receptor was isolated from a man in his forties or fifties in good health and CMV-seropositive. CDR3 sequence (DNA): TGTGCCTGGAGTGGACCTAGCTTAACAGAGACCCAGTACTTC. Protein sequence: CAWSGPSLTETQYF. The full variable domain, its missing parts supplied by reference TRBV30 and TRBJ2-5, is SQTIHQWPATLVQPVGSPLSLECTVEGTSNPNLYWYRQAAGRGLQLLFYSVGIGQISSEVPQNLSASRPQDRQFILSSKKLLLSDSGFYLCAWSGPSLTETQYFGPGTRLLVL.